This TCR beta chain was sequenced in a study of blood T cell repertoires in COVID-19. Study summary: COVID-19 samples from acute and convalescent phases originated in the United States, Italy and Spain. Nucleic acid was either cDNA or gDNA, and it came from T cells, B-cell-depleted T cells, or PBMCs.

Authors' methods: Reference gene primer amplification gave nucleated cell count estimates. Assay: immunoSEQ multiplex PCR; the TCRdb copy retains only in-frame clones and omits some. D and trimming were read from the DNA, whereas the V and J calls and clone size are those reported in that table. The table shows around 150,000 clones, with about three quarters occurring only once. V was clipped by 0 bases and J by 7 bases, with 11 bases between them. There are 13 residues in the CDR3. Germline CDR1 reads SGDLS; CDR2 reads YYNGEE. What was sequenced was peripheral blood. This receptor was identified in a man between 60 and 75 years old with acute or convalescent COVID-19. The rearrangement joins TRBV9 to TRBJ2-7, with D perhaps TRBD2 (6 bases). The CDR3 protein is CASSVALAGEQYF. The CDR3 nucleotides are TGTGCCAGCAGCGTAGCACTAGCTGGGGAGCAGTACTTC.